This T cell receptor beta chain stems from a study of human T cells and chemical hapten exposure. About the research overall: Skin of the upper inner arm, 2 cm by 2 cm, received 2% DPC for sensitization.

This clonotype was counted ten times or more. Its antigen is unidentified. Time point noted: patch test 1, 2 weeks after DPC sensitization. The treatment was: therapeutic diphenylcyclopropenone sensitization with weekly scalp DPC. It was unfractionated whole blood from which total RNA was extracted. Study outcomes and limitations: The study found that DPC sensitization did not change TCRs above 1 in 1000 frequency.

The library tagged individual cDNA molecules with unique molecular identifiers. TCRdb called the RACE reads again in MiXCR, with one record for every CDR3 protein. The sample records 300,000 to 450,000 distinct CDR3 sequences, 4% to 5.5% being singletons. V was trimmed by 5 bases and J by 5 bases, leaving 19 bases between them. Germline values: CDR1 MDHEN, CDR2 SYDVKM. This CDR3 comprises 15 residues. The genes are TRBV28 and TRBJ2-7; D possibly corresponds to TRBD2 (6 bases). This receptor was obtained from a woman between 45 and 60 years old with alopecia areata. Some clones in this sample may be carry-over from other donors' samples. This sample comprised whole blood, obtained in connection with sensitization to the hapten diphenylcyclopropenone (DPC). The CDR3 DNA reads as TGTGCCAGCAGTCCGCCCGGTGGGGGGAACAACGAGCAGTACTTC. Amino acids: CASSPPGGGNNEQYF.